These 27 T cell receptor beta chains were all obtained from the same sample, sequenced in a study of regulatory T cells in long-lasting Graves disease (TCRdb year 2021). The time point tag for this specimen amounts to: persistent/refractory GD, antithyroid drugs over 5 years with positive TRAb. For both TCR sequencing and RNA sequencing, RNA was extracted from PBMCs using TRIzol. Libraries were prepared through multiplex PCR. The sequencer listed for this sample is Illumina HiSeq 4000. To build TCR beta libraries, CDR3 regions were amplified by Arm-PCR using iRepertoire HTBI primers. The public reads were run again by TCRdb, first through fastp at Q25 and then through MiXCR, and only productive beta chains were kept. Entries are consolidated by CDR3 protein sequence, retaining the most common genes and DNA. The sample table lists about 290,000 distinct CDR3 sequences, roughly a fifth of them with a count of one. More than 55% of the sample belongs to the ten largest clones.

The input for sequencing was peripheral blood mononuclear cells (PBMCs), taken when the disease was refractory, from a patient treated with antithyroid drugs. The receptors here all came from a female donor with Graves disease.

The genes are TRBV9 and TRBJ1-3; D ambiguous. The V gene lost 2 bases and the J gene lost 0 bases, with 6 bases spanning the gap. The CDR3 spans 14 residues. From germline, CDR1 is SGDLS and CDR2 YYNGEE. CDR3 nucleotides: TGTGCCAGCAGCGTTTCGACCTCTGGAAACACCATATATTTT. It codes for CASSVSTSGNTIYF. Using reference TRBV9 and TRBJ1-3 for the parts outside the CDR3, the full variable domain is DSGVTQTPKHLITATGQRVTLRCSPRSGDLSVYWYQQSLDQGLQFLIQYYNGEERAKGNILERFSAQQFPDLHSELNLSSLELGDSALYFCASSVSTSGNTIYFGEGSWLTVV.

This clonotype was seen at least ten times. The chain couples TRBV6-2 or TRBV6-3 to TRBJ2-7; tentatively, D is TRBD1 or TRBD2 (5 bases each). Trimming pared 8 bases from V and 2 bases from J, leaving 10 bases between. Per germline, CDR1 MNHEY and CDR2 SVGEGT. This CDR3 contains 12 residues. The CDR3 region is CASEGFAYEQYF. The CDR3 DNA reads as TGTGCCAGCGAGGGGTTTGCCTACGAGCAGTACTTC.

This clonotype was detected only once. This chain joins TRBV6-9 and TRBJ1-1; D is unresolved. V was trimmed by 3 bases and J by 3 bases, leaving 8 bases between them. CDR3 length: 13 amino acids. Germline-derived CDR1 and CDR2 are MNHGY and SVAAGI. CDR3 in DNA: TGTGCCAGCAGTTACTTCGGCGACACTGAAGCTTTCTTT. It is translated as CASSYFGDTEAFF.

This clonotype has more than one count but fewer than ten. This chain's CDR3 is CASSLSVRETQYF. DNA of the CDR3: TGTGCCAGCAGCTTATCGGTACGGGAGACCCAGTACTTC. The chain links TRBV11-2 to TRBJ2-5; D is unclear. Trimming took 2 bases from V and 5 from J, leaving 9 bases between them. Germline CDR1 is SGHAT and CDR2 is FQNNGV. CDR3 size: 13 residues.

This clonotype was recorded a few times. The chain recombines TRBV20-1 with TRBJ1-4; D might be TRBD1 (5 bases). V was shortened by 8 bases and J by 7 bases, with 17 bases between the two germline ends. Looked up from germline, CDR1 is DFQATT and CDR2 is SNEGSKA (reference sequence). This CDR3 has 13 amino acids. In DNA, the CDR3 is TGCAGTACAAAAACTAGGACATCTGAAAAACTGTTTTTT. Translated, it gives CSTKTRTSEKLFF.

The chain recombines TRBV7-2 with TRBJ1-3, with TRBD1 identical over 7 bases. The J segment lost 3 bases and the V segment lost 5 bases, leaving 10 bases of the junction unmatched. In germline, CDR1 is SGHTA, CDR2 FQGNSA. The CDR3 sequence is 16 residues long. The CDR3 region is CASSPQTGDVGNTIYF. The CDR3 region has the DNA TGTGCCAGCAGCCCCCAAACAGGGGATGTTGGAAACACCATATATTTT.

This clonotype was detected many times. The chain employs TRBV28 and TRBJ2-2, with TRBD2 matching over 11 bases. Trimming cost V 2 bases and J 4 bases; bases outside gene matches: 9. The germline V gene encodes CDR1 MDHEN and CDR2 SYDVKM. This CDR3 comprises 18 residues. CDR3 in amino acids: CASSLLAGGWGGTGELFF. The CDR3 DNA sequence: TGTGCCAGCAGTTTACTAGCGGGAGGCTGGGGAGGCACCGGGGAGCTGTTTTTT.

This clonotype was seen more than once but under ten times. The chain recombines TRBV28 with TRBJ2-5; TRBD2 agrees at 10 bases. With 6 bases clipped from V and 5 bases from J, the junction kept 9 bases outside the gene matches. CDR1 and CDR2 from the germline V gene are MDHEN and SYDVKM. The CDR3 contains 15 residues. DNA for the CDR3: TGTGCCAGCAGACCTCCTAGCGGGAGTATCGAGACCCAGTACTTC. Translating gives CASRPPSGSIETQYF.

There are a few counts of this clonotype. This sequence joins TRBV3-1 and TRBJ2-2; 16 positions match TRBD2. The CDR3 covers 18 residues. Germline loops: CDR1 LGHDT, CDR2 YNNKEL (reference sequence). After removal of 4 bases from V and 6 bases from J, the junction contained 8 bases not matched to a gene. The CDR3 here is CASSRGLAGGPAAGELFF. The CDR3 bases are TGTGCCAGCAGCCGGGGACTAGCGGGAGGGCCCGCGGCCGGGGAGCTGTTTTTT.

A few counts support this clonotype. The V gene is TRBV7-9, the J gene TRBJ2-5; 7 bases align to TRBD1. This CDR3 comprises 15 residues. Germline trimming cut 4 bases from V and 3 bases from J; bases unmatched to any gene: 8. Germline values: CDR1 SEHNR, CDR2 FQNEAQ (reference sequence). The CDR3, as DNA: TGTGCCAGCAGCTCCCCCACCGGGACAGAAGAGACCCAGTACTTC. Its protein is CASSSPTGTEETQYF.

This chain links TRBV29-1 with TRBJ2-5, with D perhaps assigned TRBD1 or TRBD2 (7 bases each). The CDR3 sequence is 14 residues long. V dropped 6 bases and J dropped 2 bases, with 16 bases sitting between them. Germline assignment: CDR1 SQVTM and CDR2 ANQGSEA. This CDR3 is CSVPRQGGQETQYF. Written as DNA, the CDR3 is TGCAGCGTCCCTAGACAGGGAGGGCAAGAGACCCAGTACTTC. Based on the CDR3 plus reference TRBV29-1 and TRBJ2-5, the full variable domain is SAVISQKPSRDICQRGTSLTIQCQVDSQVTMMFWYRQQPGQSLTLIATANQGSEATYESGFVIDKFPISRPNLTFSTLTVSNMSPEDSSIYLCSVPRQGGQETQYFGPGTRLLVL.

The rearrangement uses TRBV19 and TRBJ2-7, with 14 bases identical to TRBD2. The CDR3 has 17 amino acids. CDR1 and CDR2 from the germline V gene are LNHDA and SQIVND (reference sequence). V shed 6 bases and J 5 bases; nucleotides not matched to a gene: 12. This CDR3 reads CASSTTTTSGRADEQYF. In nucleotides, the CDR3 is TGTGCCAGTAGCACCACGACGACTAGCGGGAGGGCCGACGAGCAGTACTTC.

This clonotype was observed many times. The chain carries TRBV7-2 and TRBJ2-5, with D uncertain. V was cut by 1 base and J by 4 bases, with 7 bases left in between. The V gene's germline CDR1 is SGHTA and CDR2 FQGNSA. The CDR3 covers 13 residues. The CDR3 is CASSLVRGETQYF. DNA of the CDR3: TGTGCCAGCAGCTTAGTACGCGGAGAGACCCAGTACTTC.

This clonotype was found a few times. A read error may explain this, as a much larger clone is one base away. This chain uses TRBV28 with TRBJ2-5; no reliable D call. Trimming removed 10 bases from V and 2 bases from J, with 20 bases in between. Germline lookup yields CDR1 MDHEN and CDR2 SYDVKM. CDR3 size: 15 residues. The CDR3 sequence: CANHAGGREQETQYF. The CDR3 DNA reads as TGTGCCAACCACGCAGGTGGGCGTGAACAAGAGACCCAGTACTTC.

A note on this clonotype: A much larger clone is a single base away; this may be a read error. The chain uses TRBV29-1 and TRBJ1-1, with D perhaps matching TRBD1 (6 bases). V lost 8 bases, J lost 0 bases, and 13 bases lay in between. This CDR3 contains 13 residues. Looked up from germline, CDR1 is SQVTM and CDR2 is ANQGSEA. The CDR3 sequence is CSFNRDMNTEAFF. The DNA of the CDR3 is TGCAGCTTTAACCGGGACATGAACACTGAAGCTTTCTTT.

The table lists this clonotype with many counts. This chain joins TRBV11-2 and TRBJ2-7; TRBD2 agrees at 8 bases. The germline gives CDR1 SGHAT, CDR2 FQNNGV. The V gene end was trimmed by 1 base and the J gene end by 4 bases; junction bases not matched to a gene: 6. This CDR3 has 15 residues. In nucleotides, the CDR3 is TGTGCCAGCAGCTTAGGAGCGGGGGACGGTTACGAGCAGTACTTC. Translation gives CASSLGAGDGYEQYF.

This chain joins TRBV7-2 and TRBJ2-5, with TRBD2 matching over 10 bases. The trim removed 5 bases at V and 6 bases at J, leaving 15 bases unmatched. CDR1 and CDR2 from the germline V gene are SGHTA and FQGNSA. This CDR3 is 17 amino acids long. CDR3 nucleotides: TGTGCCAGCAGCGGGACCCAGCGGGAGGGCCGTCGGAAGACCCAGTACTTC. Its protein product is CASSGTQREGRRKTQYF. Full variable domain (missing parts from reference TRBV7-2 and TRBJ2-5): GAGVSQSPSNKVTEKGKDVELRCDPISGHTALYWYRQSLGQGLEFLIYFQGNSAPDKSGLPSDRFSAERTGGSVSTLTIQRTQQEDSAVYLCASSGTQREGRRKTQYFGPGTRLLVL.

The chain carries TRBV27 and TRBJ2-7, with TRBD1 matching over 8 bases. J lost 6 bases, V lost 3 bases, and 7 bases had no gene match. The CDR3 consists of 14 residues. Germline lookup yields CDR1 MNHEY and CDR2 SMNVEV (reference sequence). The DNA for the CDR3 is TGTGCCAGCAGTTTGGACAGGGTCTCTGGCGAGCAGTACTTC. This gives the protein CASSLDRVSGEQYF.

Many counts were recorded for this clonotype. The V gene is TRBV11-2, the J gene TRBJ2-7, with TRBD2 identical over 10 bases. After removal of 3 bases from V and 2 bases from J, the junction contained 4 bases not matched to a gene. CDR3 length equals 15 residues. Germline lookup yields CDR1 SGHAT and CDR2 FQNNGV. CDR3 loop: CASSFSGRQTYEQYF. The CDR3 nucleotides read TGTGCCAGCAGCTTTAGCGGGAGGCAAACCTACGAGCAGTACTTC.

In its sample, this clonotype was seen many times. CDR3 region: CASSLAVAVRSGANVLTF. The CDR3 nucleotides are TGTGCCAGCAGCTTAGCGGTGGCAGTCCGCTCTGGGGCCAACGTCCTGACTTTC. The chain has TRBV7-6 and TRBJ2-6, with D hard to call. The V end was cut by 0 bases, the J end by 0 bases, with 12 bases between. The germline V gene encodes CDR1 SGHVS and CDR2 FNYEAQ. CDR3 length: 18 residues.

The gene calls are TRBV6-2 or TRBV6-3 and TRBJ1-1, with 10 nucleotides matching TRBD1. The germline V gene encodes CDR1 MNHEY and CDR2 SVGEGT. Unmatched junction bases numbered 3, after V lost 6 bases and J lost 5 bases. This CDR3 region has 13 residues. The CDR3 DNA is TGTGCCAGCAGATGGACAGGGGGGACTGAAGCTTTCTTT. This sequence encodes CASRWTGGTEAFF.

This clonotype occurred a few times. CDR3 loop: CASTPGGLTYEQYF. The CDR3 coding sequence is TGTGCCAGCACCCCGGGCGGACTGACCTACGAGCAGTACTTC. The J gene is TRBJ2-7, the V gene TRBV6-2 or TRBV6-3, with D possibly TRBD2 on 5 matching bases. The CDR3 totals 14 residues. CDR1 is MNHEY and CDR2 is SVGEGT in the germline V gene. The V end was cut by 7 bases, the J end by 2 bases, with 15 bases between.

The sample holds many counts of this clonotype. The chain is built from TRBV12-3 or TRBV12-4 and TRBJ2-7, with TRBD2 matching over 12 bases. Germline trimming cut 5 bases from V and 0 bases from J; bases unmatched to any gene: 5. The CDR3 runs to 16 residues. CDR3 sequence (DNA): TGTGCCAGCAGTCCCCGGACTAGCGGGATCTCCTACGAGCAGTACTTC. Its protein is CASSPRTSGISYEQYF.

The CDR3 nucleotides are TGTGCCAGCAGTGGGGACAGGGTGACTGGGGAGCAGTTCTTC. This sequence encodes CASSGDRVTGEQFF. The chain links TRBV28 to TRBJ2-1, with 9 nucleotides matching TRBD1. After removal of 5 bases from V and 10 bases from J, the junction contained 9 bases not matched to a gene. The germline V gene encodes CDR1 MDHEN and CDR2 SYDVKM. CDR3 length: 14 amino acids.

The chain carries TRBV4-3 and TRBJ1-6, with 8 bases identical to TRBD1. CDR1 and CDR2 (germline): LGHNA, YSLEER. V dropped 7 bases and J dropped 4; count of bases not matched to a gene: 6. The CDR3 extends over 15 amino acids. The CDR3 nucleotides read TGCGCCAGCAAGGATGGACAGGGATATAATTCACCCCTCCACTTT. Its protein is CASKDGQGYNSPLHF.

In its sample, this clonotype was seen many times. This chain joins TRBV12-3 or TRBV12-4 and TRBJ1-4; the D gene is possibly TRBD1 (6 bases). The CDR3 has 16 residues. The V end lost 3 bases, the J end lost 2 bases, and 13 bases lay between the germline ends. Here the CDR3 DNA reads TGTGCCAGCAGTTTTTGGGGGGCTGGGACTAATGAAAAACTGTTTTTT. This gives the protein CASSFWGAGTNEKLFF.

Many counts were recorded for this clonotype. The chain uses TRBV30 and TRBJ1-4, with a tentative D call TRBD1 (6 bases). V was cut by 0 bases and J by 4 bases, with 9 bases left in between. This CDR3 contains 14 residues. The germline gives CDR1 GTSNPN, CDR2 SVGIG (reference sequence). CDR3 region: CAWSVKGDNEKLFF. The CDR3 DNA is TGTGCCTGGAGTGTTAAGGGGGATAATGAAAAACTGTTTTTT.